This entry is about one T cell receptor beta chain. Its matching antigen is unknown. These data are taken from a study of T-cell reconstitution after alpha-beta-depleted transplantation in children. Findings of the study overall: The main origin of T-cell counts and diversity one year after transplant was newly produced T cells. Several hundred rapidly expanded clones from non-depleted graft cells reportedly supplied alpha-beta T cells about two months post-transplant.

CDR1 is SQVTM, CDR2 ANQGSEA, per germline. This CDR3 contains 13 residues. The ends were cut back, 5 bases at V and 8 bases at J, with 17 bases in the middle. Preparation of the TCRbeta library involved a method that used unique molecular identifiers. TCRdb used MiXCR to reprocess the PCR reads, holding one entry per CDR3 protein. The table includes more than 85,000 distinct CDR3 sequences, 5% to 6% detected once. This chain connects TRBV29-1 to TRBJ2-3; maybe TRBD2 (5 bases). Sequencing was performed on PBMCs, mostly from graft donor cells, taken 60 days after TCRalphabeta/CD19-depleted stem cell transplant. This receptor was identified in a female patient between 2 and 10 years old who had a stem cell transplant for Fanconi anemia, so the T cells may come from the graft donor. Here the CDR3 reads CSVRAAQRATQYF. The DNA of the CDR3 is TGCAGCGTTCGGGCTGCACAGAGGGCTACGCAGTATTTT.